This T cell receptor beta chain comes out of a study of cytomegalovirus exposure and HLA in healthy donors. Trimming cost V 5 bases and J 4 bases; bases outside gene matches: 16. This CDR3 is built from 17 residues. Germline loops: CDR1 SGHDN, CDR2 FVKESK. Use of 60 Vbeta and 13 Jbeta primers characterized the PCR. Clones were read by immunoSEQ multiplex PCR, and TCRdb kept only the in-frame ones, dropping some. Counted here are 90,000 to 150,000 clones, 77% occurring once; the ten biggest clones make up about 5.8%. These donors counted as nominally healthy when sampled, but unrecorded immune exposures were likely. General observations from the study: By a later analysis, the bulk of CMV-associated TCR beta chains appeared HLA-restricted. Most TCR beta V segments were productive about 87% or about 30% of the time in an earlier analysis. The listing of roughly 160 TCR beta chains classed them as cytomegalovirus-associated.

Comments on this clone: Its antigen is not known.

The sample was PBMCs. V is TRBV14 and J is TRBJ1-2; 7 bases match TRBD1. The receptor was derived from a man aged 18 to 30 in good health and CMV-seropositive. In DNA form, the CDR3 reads TGTGCCAGCAGCTCTAAAGGTGGGACAGACTATCGCTATGGCTACACCTTC. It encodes CASSSKGGTDYRYGYTF. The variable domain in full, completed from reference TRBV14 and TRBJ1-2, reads EAGVTQFPSHSVIEKGQTVTLRCDPISGHDNLYWYRRVMGKEIKFLLHFVKESKQDESGMPNNRFLAERTGGTYSTLKVQPAELEDSGVYFCASSSKGGTDYRYGYTFGSGTRLTVV.